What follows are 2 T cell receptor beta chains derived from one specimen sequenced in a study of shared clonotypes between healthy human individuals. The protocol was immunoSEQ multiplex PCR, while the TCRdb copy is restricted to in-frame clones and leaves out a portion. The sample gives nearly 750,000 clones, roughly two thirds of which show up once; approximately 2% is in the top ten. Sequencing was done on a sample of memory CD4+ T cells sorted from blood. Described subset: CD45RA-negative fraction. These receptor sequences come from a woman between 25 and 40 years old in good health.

CDR3 DNA sequence: TGTGCCAGCTCGCAGCAGAGCAATCAGCCCCAGCATTTT. As protein: CASSQQSNQPQHF. The chain joins TRBV18 to TRBJ1-5; the D is unclear. Germline-derived CDR1 and CDR2 are KGHSH and LQKENI. Trimming cost V 6 bases and J 1 base, with 7 bases left between them. The CDR3 is 13 residues long.

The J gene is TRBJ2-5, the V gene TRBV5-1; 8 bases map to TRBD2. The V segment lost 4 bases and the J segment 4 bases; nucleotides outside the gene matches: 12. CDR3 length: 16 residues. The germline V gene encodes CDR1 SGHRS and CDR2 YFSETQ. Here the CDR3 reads CASSPESGSGGETQYF. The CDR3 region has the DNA TGCGCCAGCAGCCCGGAGAGCGGGAGCGGGGGAGAGACCCAGTACTTC.